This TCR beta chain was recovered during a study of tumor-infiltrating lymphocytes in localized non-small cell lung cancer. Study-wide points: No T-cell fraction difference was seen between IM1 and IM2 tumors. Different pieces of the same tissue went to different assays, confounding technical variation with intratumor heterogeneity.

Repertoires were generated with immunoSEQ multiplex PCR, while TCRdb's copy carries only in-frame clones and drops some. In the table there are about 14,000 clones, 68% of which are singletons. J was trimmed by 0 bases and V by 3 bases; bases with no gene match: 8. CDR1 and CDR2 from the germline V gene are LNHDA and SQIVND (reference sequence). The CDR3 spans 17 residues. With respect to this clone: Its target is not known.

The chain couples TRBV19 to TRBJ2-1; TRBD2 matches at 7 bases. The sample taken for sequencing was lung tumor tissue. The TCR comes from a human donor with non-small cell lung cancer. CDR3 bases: TGTGCCAGTAGTATGGTCCTAGCGGAAATCTCCTACAATGAGCAGTTCTTC. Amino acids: CASSMVLAEISYNEQFF.